Below, 28 T cell receptor beta chains from the same sample are listed, as sequenced in a study of cytomegalovirus exposure and HLA in healthy donors. PCR was performed using 60 Vbeta and 13 Jbeta primers. Method: immunoSEQ multiplex PCR; TCRdb's copy keeps in-frame clones and lacks some. The data contain roughly 130,000 clones, over 75% of them singletons. Sequencing was carried out using PBMCs. The receptors come from a young man in good health and CMV-seronegative.

This chain uses TRBV19 with TRBJ2-2; no clear D gene. Trimming removed 0 bases from V and 7 bases from J, with 3 bases in between. From germline, CDR1 is LNHDA and CDR2 SQIVND (reference sequence). This CDR3 has 12 amino acids. The CDR3, as DNA: TGTGCCAGTAGTATAGACAGCGGGGAGCTGTTTTTT. It codes for CASSIDSGELFF.

The chain uses TRBV28 and TRBJ2-5, with TRBD1 matching over 7 bases. The V segment lost 6 bases and the J segment 0 bases; nucleotides outside the gene matches: 4. This CDR3 spans 14 amino acids. Germline values: CDR1 MDHEN, CDR2 SYDVKM. CDR3 region: CASSPGTDQETQYF. In DNA form, the CDR3 reads TGTGCCAGCAGCCCGGGGACAGACCAAGAGACCCAGTACTTC.

This chain links TRBV5-6 with TRBJ1-1, with a weak D call TRBD1 (5 bases). The CDR3 covers 13 residues. V gave up 0 bases and J gave up 5 bases, with 8 bases separating them. Germline-derived CDR1 and CDR2 are SGHDT and YYEEEE. In DNA form, the CDR3 reads TGTGCCAGCAGCTTGGAACGGGGGACTGAAGCTTTCTTT. Encoded protein: CASSLERGTEAFF.

The chain joins TRBV6-1 to TRBJ2-7; 12 bases match TRBD2. The J segment lost 2 bases and the V segment lost 7 bases, leaving 3 bases of the junction unmatched. This CDR3 has 14 amino acids. Per germline, CDR1 MNHNS and CDR2 SASEGT. CDR3 DNA sequence: TGTGCCAGCATTGCTAGCGGGGGGGCCTACGAGCAGTACTTC. Protein: CASIASGGAYEQYF.

This chain uses TRBV9 with TRBJ1-1; D unresolved. CDR1 is SGDLS, CDR2 YYNGEE, per germline. V shed 0 bases and J shed 0 bases, with 3 bases lying between them. This CDR3 contains 13 residues. CDR3 region: CASSVAVNTEAFF. The CDR3 coding sequence is TGTGCCAGCAGCGTAGCAGTGAACACTGAAGCTTTCTTT.

The chain joins TRBV7-6 to TRBJ1-6, with a tentative D call TRBD1 (5 bases). Trimming removed 2 bases at V and 9 bases at J, with 11 bases between. The CDR3 length is 14 residues. Germline V CDR1 and CDR2: SGHVS, FNYEAQ. The DNA of the CDR3 is TGTGCCAGCAGCTTACAGGGTTCGGGTTCACCCCTCCACTTT. This sequence encodes CASSLQGSGSPLHF.

J is TRBJ2-7 and V is TRBV7-6; 8 bases match TRBD1. The CDR3 totals 13 residues. Germline CDR1 SGHVS, CDR2 FNYEAQ. Trimming at V came to 5 bases and at J to 1 base, leaving 1 base not matched to a gene. The CDR3 DNA sequence: TGTGCCAGCAGCCGACAGGGGTCCTACGAGCAGTACTTC. It yields the protein CASSRQGSYEQYF.

The chain links TRBV7-8 to TRBJ2-1, with TRBD2 matching 16 bases. This CDR3 has 18 amino acids. J was trimmed by 8 bases and V by 4 bases; bases with no gene match: 11. Germline assignment: CDR1 SGHVS and CDR2 FQNEAQ. The CDR3 nucleotides read TGTGCCAGCAGCTCACCGGGACTAGCGGGGGGGCCGAGGGATGAGCAGTTCTTC. Its protein is CASSSPGLAGGPRDEQFF.

The chain links TRBV4-3 to TRBJ2-7, with 11 positions matching TRBD2. The CDR3 consists of 16 residues. Per germline, CDR1 LGHNA and CDR2 YSLEER. J was trimmed by 7 bases and V by 0 bases; bases with no gene match: 8. In DNA, the CDR3 is TGCGCCAGCAGCCAAGAAAGCGGACTAGCGGGTTCTGAGCAGTACTTC. Its translation: CASSQESGLAGSEQYF.

This clone turned up a few times. The chain links TRBV29-1 to TRBJ2-2; D is perhaps TRBD2 (5 bases). Germline CDR1 reads SQVTM; CDR2 reads ANQGSEA. This CDR3 has 13 amino acids. Between the trimmed V and J ends, which lost 4 bases and 1 base, there was a span of 7 bases. CDR3 nucleotide sequence: TGCAGCGTTGTTGGACTGAACACCGGGGAGCTGTTTTTT. Its protein is CSVVGLNTGELFF.

With regard to this clone: At one of its ends the junction is not consistent with the germline gene, which may arise from a read error. The CDR3 region is CATGGNGLTF. The DNA of the CDR3 is TGTGCCACTGGAGGCAACGGCCTGACTTTC. The chain has TRBV2 and TRBJ2-6, with D possibly TRBD2 on 5 matching bases. The CDR3 consists of 10 residues. In germline, CDR1 is SNHLY, CDR2 FYNNEI. Full variable domain (outside the CDR3, taken from reference TRBV2 and TRBJ2-6): EPEVTQTPSHQVTQMGQEVILRCVPISNHLYFYWYRQILGQKVEFLVSFYNNEISEKSEIFDDQFSVERPDGSNFTLKIRSTKLEDSAMYFCATGGNGLTFGAGSRLTVL.

The chain employs TRBV5-4 and TRBJ1-6, with D possibly TRBD1 on 5 matching bases. CDR1 and CDR2 from the germline V gene are SGHNT and YYREEE (reference sequence). The CDR3 contains 16 residues. V gave up 2 bases and J gave up 7 bases, with 16 bases separating them. As DNA, the CDR3 is TGTGCCAGCAGCTTCTGGGCGGGGGACGGAAATTCACCCCTCCACTTT. It specifies CASSFWAGDGNSPLHF.

This rearrangement joins TRBV19 to TRBJ1-5; TRBD1 aligns across 8 bases. CDR1 and CDR2 from the germline V gene are LNHDA and SQIVND (reference sequence). The CDR3 has 15 amino acids. V was pared by 5 bases and J by 7 bases, with 10 bases of the junction left unmatched. CDR3 protein: CASSPRGRVVQPQHF. CDR3 nucleotide sequence: TGTGCCAGTAGTCCCAGGGGGCGGGTGGTGCAGCCCCAGCATTTT.

This clone was detected a few times. V usage is TRBV5-6 and J usage is TRBJ2-6; D gene ambiguous. V lost 0 bases to trimming and J lost 2 bases, with 6 bases between them. In germline, CDR1 is SGHDT, CDR2 YYEEEE. CDR3 length equals 15 residues. Written as DNA, the CDR3 is TGTGCCAGCAGCTTGGGGCCAACTGGGGCCAACGTCCTGACTTTC. This translates into CASSLGPTGANVLTF.

The chain recombines TRBV7-9 with TRBJ2-5; 7 bases are a match to TRBD2. Near its end, the DNA agrees better with TRBJ2-7, so the J call may be wrong. The CDR3 spans 14 residues. CDR1 and CDR2 (germline): SEHNR, FQNEAQ (reference sequence). CDR3 nucleotide sequence: TGTGCCAGCAGCTCCACGGGGGGCTCCTACGAGCAGTACTTC. Its translation is CASSSTGGSYEQYF.

This clone came up a few times. The chain joins TRBV6-6 to TRBJ2-1; 11 positions agree with TRBD2. The CDR3 consists of 15 residues. With 4 bases clipped from V and 4 bases from J, the junction kept 3 bases outside the gene matches. Germline assignment: CDR1 MNHNY and CDR2 SVGAGI (reference sequence). Here the CDR3 reads CASSFLAGGYNEQFF. CDR3 nucleotide sequence: TGTGCCAGCAGTTTTCTAGCGGGGGGATACAATGAGCAGTTCTTC.

The rearrangement links TRBV7-9 to TRBJ2-1; unclear D gene. The CDR3 runs to 15 residues. In germline, CDR1 is SEHNR, CDR2 FQNEAQ (reference sequence). V shed 3 bases and J shed 2 bases, with 11 bases lying between them. In DNA form, the CDR3 reads TGTGCCAGCAGCTTGGGCGACATCACCTACAATGAGCAGTTCTTC. Encoded protein: CASSLGDITYNEQFF.

J is TRBJ1-1 and V is TRBV6-5; 10 nucleotides agree with TRBD1. Trimming removed 2 bases from V and 4 bases from J; junction bases left unmatched: 4. The CDR3 covers 15 residues. Germline values: CDR1 MNHEY, CDR2 SVGAGI. The CDR3 sequence is CASSYGGQGSTEAFF. Written as DNA, the CDR3 is TGTGCCAGCAGTTACGGGGGACAGGGGAGCACTGAAGCTTTCTTT.

This clone has just a few counts. The CDR3 DNA reads as TGTGCCAGCAGCTGGAAAGGGGGTGGCTACACCTTC. Translation gives CASSWKGGGYTF. V usage is TRBV7-2 and J usage is TRBJ1-2; weak D call: TRBD1 (6 bases). Germline V gene sequence: CDR1 SGHTA, CDR2 FQGNSA. CDR3 length: 12 amino acids. Trimming removed 4 bases from V and 7 bases from J, with 10 bases in between.

The chain couples TRBV7-2 to TRBJ1-2; the D gene is possibly TRBD1 (6 bases). CDR3 length equals 14 residues. Germline values: CDR1 SGHTA, CDR2 FQGNSA. The V and J ends lost 2 bases and 4 bases respectively, with 11 bases between them. The CDR3 sequence is CASSLIGQLYGYTF. The CDR3 nucleotides are TGTGCCAGCAGCTTAATCGGACAGCTCTATGGCTACACCTTC.

The chain uses TRBV5-1 and TRBJ2-7; D is undetermined. Per the germline V gene, CDR1 is SGHRS and CDR2 is YFSETQ. Trimming pared 0 bases from V and 3 bases from J, leaving 7 bases between. This CDR3 comprises 13 residues. This CDR3 reads CASSLATYYEQYF. DNA of the CDR3: TGCGCCAGCAGCTTGGCCACATACTACGAGCAGTACTTC.

This chain uses TRBV7-5 with TRBJ2-3; TRBD1 was called by the table and not checked on the DNA. TRBV7-5 is a known pseudogene. The CDR3 has 13 residues. The CDR3 bases are TGTGCCAGAAGCAGCCGGACCGGGACAGGGCAGTATTTT. Translating gives CARSSRTGTGQYF.

The chain uses TRBV4-2 and TRBJ1-1, with a possible D match to TRBD1 (5 bases). The CDR3 is 15 amino acids. Trimming removed 3 bases at V and 1 base at J, with 12 bases between. The V gene's germline CDR1 is LGHNA and CDR2 YNFKEQ. The DNA of the CDR3 is TGTGCCAGCAGCCAGGCTATCGGGGGGAACACTGAAGCTTTCTTT. This translates into CASSQAIGGNTEAFF.

The chain uses TRBV7-2 and TRBJ2-5; 14 bases line up with TRBD2. The CDR3 spans 18 residues. Germline V gene lookup returns CDR1 SGHTA and CDR2 FQGNSA. J was trimmed by 6 bases and V by 4 bases; bases with no gene match: 13. CDR3 sequence reads: CASSSRTSGGPKGKTQYF. CDR3 nucleotides: TGTGCCAGCAGCTCCCGGACTAGCGGGGGGCCAAAGGGGAAGACCCAGTACTTC.

The chain uses TRBV9 and TRBJ1-2; no reliable D call. Germline CDR1 is SGDLS and CDR2 is YYNGEE. V lost 3 bases to trimming and J lost 5 bases, with 8 bases between them. There are 12 residues in the CDR3. CDR3 protein: CASSEAAYGYTF. The CDR3 DNA reads as TGTGCCAGCAGCGAGGCGGCGTATGGCTACACCTTC.

The V gene is TRBV6-1, the J gene TRBJ2-7, with D possibly being TRBD1 (5 bases). Germline lookup yields CDR1 MNHNS and CDR2 SASEGT. The CDR3 is 14 amino acids. With 0 bases removed from V and 4 bases from J, the gap between germline ends came to 10 bases. This CDR3 is CASSEAAGIYEQYF. The DNA for the CDR3 is TGTGCCAGCAGTGAAGCGGCAGGGATATACGAGCAGTACTTC.

This chain's CDR3 is CASSLGPDYEQYF. DNA of the CDR3: TGTGCCAGCAGCTTGGGGCCTGACTACGAGCAGTACTTC. The chain joins TRBV5-4 to TRBJ2-7; no clear D gene. Trimming stripped 0 bases from V and 3 bases from J, with 7 bases between. This CDR3 is 13 amino acids long. Per germline, CDR1 SGHNT and CDR2 YYREEE (reference sequence).

Written as DNA, the CDR3 is TGTGCCAGCAGCCAAGGCGCGGGGCGGCCCCAAGAGACCCAGTACTTC. Translation gives CASSQGAGRPQETQYF. The chain combines TRBV4-2 with TRBJ2-5, with D possibly matching TRBD2 (6 bases). The germline CDR1 and CDR2 sequences are LGHNA and YNFKEQ. The CDR3 loop spans 16 amino acids. Trimming removed 1 base at V and 1 base at J, with 13 bases between.